The clone carrying this T cell receptor (beta chain) came up a few times. The sample originates from a study of OX40 agonist ivuxolimab in advanced cancers. The assay was immunoSEQ multiplex PCR, and TCRdb's table has in-frame clones only and misses some. Among about 35,000 clones, over 60% were seen once, and the ten largest hold approximately 20%. The ends were cut back, 4 bases at V and 4 bases at J, with 19 bases in the middle. Germline values: CDR1 MGHDK, CDR2 SYGVNS. CDR3 length equals 16 residues. Material: CD4+ or CD8+ T cells sorted from blood, obtained in a trial of the OX40 agonist ivuxolimab. This receptor was taken from an adult with an advanced solid tumor such as melanoma, head and neck, liver or kidney cancer. This chain connects TRBV25-1 to TRBJ1-2; TRBD1 is a possible D gene (6 bases). The CDR3 here is CASSAREQGGFYGYTF. In DNA, the CDR3 is TGTGCCAGCAGTGCTCGGGAACAGGGTGGATTCTATGGCTACACCTTC.